The 22 T cell receptor beta chains presented below share a single source sample, sequenced in a study of neurological immune-mediated disorders. In TCRdb, the 5' RACE reads were re-called with MiXCR into one record per CDR3 protein. The sample shows tens of thousands of distinct CDR3 sequences, 10% to 15% of them seen only once. The sample taken for sequencing was PBMCs. These receptors all stem from a woman aged 55-69 years with HTLV-1-associated myelopathy (HAM/TSP).

This clonotype showed up many times. J is TRBJ2-3 and V is TRBV9; D may be TRBD2 (6 bases). V lost 1 base to trimming and J lost 5 bases, with 11 bases between them. Germline V gives CDR1 SGDLS, CDR2 YYNGEE. The length of the CDR3 is 14 residues. CDR3 coding DNA: TGTGCCAGCAGCGTATCCGGGAGCGAAGATACGCAGTATTTT. This encodes CASSVSGSEDTQYF.

This clonotype was detected ten times or more. The genes are TRBV12-3 or TRBV12-4 and TRBJ2-6; D unclear. Trimming removed 4 bases at V and 4 bases at J, with 5 bases between. The CDR3 extends over 13 amino acids. The CDR3, as DNA: TGTGCCAGCAGTTCGTCCGGGGCCAACGTCCTGACTTTC. Protein sequence: CASSSSGANVLTF.

The sample holds many counts of this clonotype. The rearrangement joins TRBV5-1 to TRBJ2-1, with 8 bases lining up with TRBD2. V shed 5 bases and J 1 base; nucleotides not matched to a gene: 5. Germline V gives CDR1 SGHRS, CDR2 YFSETQ. This CDR3 contains 15 residues. The CDR3 is CASSWLAGSYNEQFF. DNA of the CDR3: TGCGCCAGCAGTTGGTTAGCGGGATCCTACAATGAGCAGTTCTTC.

The sample holds many counts of this clonotype. The gene calls are TRBV3-1 and TRBJ2-7; 8 nucleotides match TRBD2. V dropped 11 bases and J dropped 3; count of bases not matched to a gene: 6. Germline lookup yields CDR1 LGHDT and CDR2 YNNKEL (reference sequence). This CDR3 contains 12 residues. The CDR3, as DNA: TGTGCCGGTTCTAGCGGGCGCTACGAGCAGTACTTC. Residues: CAGSSGRYEQYF.

This clonotype was detected many times. The V gene is TRBV6-1, the J gene TRBJ1-2; weak D call: TRBD1 (6 bases). Germline V lookup: CDR1 MNHNS, CDR2 SASEGT. V lost 10 bases and J 2 bases, leaving 14 bases between the germline ends. CDR3 length: 13 amino acids. The CDR3 spells CAIQTGLNYGYTF. The CDR3 region has the DNA TGTGCCATCCAGACAGGTCTGAACTATGGCTACACCTTC.

As concerns this clonotype: A much larger clone sits a single nucleotide away, making a read error possible. V gene TRBV6-1 combines with J gene TRBJ1-1; no reliable D call. This CDR3 has 13 amino acids. CDR1 and CDR2 (germline): MNHNS, SASEGT. V was pared by 2 bases and J by 12 bases, with 16 bases between. In DNA, the CDR3 is TGTGCCAGCAGTGAAATGGCCAGCGTTACATCTTTCTTT. Translated, it gives CASSEMASVTSFF.

This clonotype was recorded many times. This chain links TRBV7-6 with TRBJ1-6, with D possibly matching TRBD1 (5 bases). Trimming cost V 3 bases and J 10 bases, with 16 bases left between them. There are 15 residues in the CDR3. Germline V gene data show CDR1 as SGHVS and CDR2 as FNYEAQ. CDR3 residues: CASSLGTQVDSPLHF. Written as DNA, the CDR3 is TGTGCCAGCAGCTTGGGGACGCAGGTTGACTCACCCCTCCACTTT. The whole variable domain, filled in from reference TRBV7-6 and TRBJ1-6, reads GAGVSQSPRYKVTKRGQDVALRCDPISGHVSLYWYRQALGQGPEFLTYFNYEAQQDKSGLPNDRFSAERPEGSISTLTIQRTEQRDSAMYRCASSLGTQVDSPLHFGNGTRLTVT.

In this sample, this clonotype turned up many times. The V call is TRBV5-1, the J call TRBJ2-1; the D is unclear. CDR3 size: 15 residues. Germline loops: CDR1 SGHRS, CDR2 YFSETQ. The V end was cut by 4 bases, the J end by 4 bases, with 15 bases between. Written as DNA, the CDR3 is TGCGCCAGCAGCCAGAGGAGCGAATCTTACAATGAGCAGTTCTTC. This gives the protein CASSQRSESYNEQFF.

This clonotype was recorded at least ten times. The gene calls are TRBV6-2 or TRBV6-3 and TRBJ1-5, with D tentatively TRBD1 (6 bases). CDR3 length equals 15 residues. V lost 8 bases and J 6 bases, leaving 20 bases between the germline ends. Germline V lookup: CDR1 MNHEY, CDR2 SVGEGT. The CDR3 bases are TGTGCCAGCCAATCCTCGGGGGGCAGAGGTCAGCCCCAGCATTTT. Amino acids: CASQSSGGRGQPQHF.

The chain carries TRBV12-3 or TRBV12-4 and TRBJ1-1, with D possibly matching TRBD1 (6 bases). The CDR3 loop spans 14 amino acids. Trimming pared 7 bases from V and 7 bases from J, leaving 19 bases between. The chain's CDR3 is CASTKTGNGIEAFF. CDR3 DNA sequence: TGTGCCAGCACCAAAACAGGGAATGGAATTGAAGCTTTCTTT.

This clonotype was seen many times. The chain carries TRBV7-9 and TRBJ2-7; 12 positions match TRBD2. Trimming took 5 bases from V and 5 from J; bases not matched to a gene: 7. CDR3 length: 15 amino acids. Germline lookup yields CDR1 SEHNR and CDR2 FQNEAQ (reference sequence). CDR3 in amino acids: CASSPGLAGRDEQYF. CDR3 DNA: TGTGCCAGCAGCCCTGGACTAGCGGGACGTGACGAGCAGTACTTC.

This clonotype was observed at least ten times. The chain uses TRBV7-8 and TRBJ1-2, with 8 nucleotides matching TRBD1. Per the germline V gene, CDR1 is SGHVS and CDR2 is FQNEAQ. The CDR3 spans 14 residues. V shed 5 bases, J shed 8 bases, and the junction held 10 bases outside the gene matches. CDR3 loop: CASSQMDRARGYTF. In DNA form, the CDR3 reads TGTGCCAGCAGCCAGATGGACAGGGCGAGAGGCTACACCTTC.

This clonotype appeared many times. CDR3: CASSRGRESYEQYF. In DNA, the CDR3 is TGTGCCAGCAGCCGTGGTCGGGAGTCTTACGAGCAGTACTTC. The genes are TRBV3-1 and TRBJ2-7, with D perhaps matching TRBD2 (6 bases). The CDR3 totals 14 residues. Germline lookup yields CDR1 LGHDT and CDR2 YNNKEL (reference sequence). V lost 4 bases and J lost 4, with 14 bases in between.

This clonotype has at least ten counts. The chain carries TRBV20-1 and TRBJ1-2; 11 bases agree with TRBD1. CDR3 length equals 13 residues. V was pared by 5 bases and J by 4 bases, with 3 bases of the junction left unmatched. CDR1 and CDR2 (germline): DFQATT, SNEGSKA (reference sequence). The CDR3 loop reads CSAWTGGFYGYTF. The CDR3 DNA reads as TGCAGTGCTTGGACAGGGGGCTTCTATGGCTACACCTTC.

This clonotype was counted at least ten times. The CDR3 region is CAARPGTGLAFF. In DNA form, the CDR3 reads TGTGCCGCCCGTCCCGGGACAGGGTTAGCTTTCTTT. The V call is TRBV15, the J call TRBJ1-1; 9 nucleotides match TRBD1. V lost 11 bases to trimming and J lost 10 bases; unmatched junction nucleotides: 11. Looked up from germline, CDR1 is LNHNV and CDR2 is YYDKDF (reference sequence). The CDR3 length is 12 residues.

This clonotype was picked up a small number of times. The chain links TRBV6-5 to TRBJ2-7; the D gene could be TRBD1 or TRBD2 (5 bases each). Germline CDR1 and CDR2: MNHEY and SVGAGI. The V end lost 4 bases, the J end lost 5 bases, and 12 bases lay between the germline ends. The length of the CDR3 is 13 residues. The CDR3 region has the DNA TGTGCCAGCAGTTTCGTCCGAGGGGACGAGCAGTACTTC. Translated, it gives CASSFVRGDEQYF.

The sample holds many counts of this clonotype. The chain has TRBV5-1 and TRBJ2-3; a possible D gene is TRBD2 (6 bases). Germline V gene data show CDR1 as SGHRS and CDR2 as YFSETQ. The CDR3 contains 15 residues. The ends were cut back, 3 bases at V and 2 bases at J, with 13 bases in the middle. The CDR3 is CASSWRGDITDTQYF. CDR3 bases: TGCGCCAGCAGCTGGAGGGGAGACATCACAGATACGCAGTATTTT.

This clonotype was observed at least ten times. This chain's CDR3 is CASSLAWDYITGELFF. CDR3 DNA: TGCGCCAGCAGCTTGGCTTGGGACTATATAACCGGGGAGCTGTTTTTT. This rearrangement joins TRBV5-1 to TRBJ2-2, with TRBD2 identical over 7 bases. In germline, CDR1 is SGHRS, CDR2 YFSETQ. The CDR3 is 16 amino acids. J gave up 5 bases and V 0 bases, and 7 bases lay outside the gene matches.

With regard to this clonotype: A much larger clonotype is one base distant, so this may be a read error. The J gene is TRBJ2-7, the V gene TRBV5-6; possibly TRBD1 for D (6 bases). V was cut by 4 bases and J by 6 bases, with 17 bases left in between. Germline V lookup: CDR1 SGHDT, CDR2 YYEEEE. The CDR3 loop spans 14 amino acids. CDR3 loop: CASSAGETICEQYF. The CDR3 nucleotides are TGTGCCAGCAGCGCAGGGGAGACTATATGCGAGCAGTACTTC.

As for this clonotype: A much larger clone lies a single base off, so this may be a read error. The V gene is TRBV28, the J gene TRBJ2-7; a weak D match, TRBD1 (5 bases). From germline, CDR1 is MDHEN and CDR2 SYDVKM. The CDR3 totals 14 residues. The CDR3 coding sequence is TGTGCCAGCAGTATATGGCAGGGTAGTTACGAGCAGTACTTC. It is translated as CASSIWQGSYEQYF. Complete variable domain (other parts from reference TRBV28 and TRBJ2-7): DVKVTQSSRYLVKRTGEKVFLECVQDMDHENMFWYRQDPGLGLRLIYFSYDVKMKEKGDIPEGYSVSREKKERFSLILESASTNQTSMYLCASSIWQGSYEQYFGPGTRLTVT.

This clonotype was counted at least ten times. The chain has TRBV29-1 and TRBJ2-1, with 9 bases that match TRBD1. Germline V gives CDR1 SQVTM, CDR2 ANQGSEA. V was clipped by 7 bases and J by 8 bases; unmatched bases: 9. The CDR3 sequence is 13 residues long. CDR3 DNA: TGCAGCGACCGGGACAGGGTTCTGGATGAGCAGTTCTTC. Translated, it gives CSDRDRVLDEQFF.

This clonotype was recorded at least ten times. The chain links TRBV6-5 to TRBJ1-3; unclear D gene. The CDR3 is 12 amino acids. V lost 5 bases and J 9 bases, leaving 11 bases between the germline ends. Germline V gives CDR1 MNHEY, CDR2 SVGAGI. CDR3 loop: CASSRKGATIYF. The DNA for the CDR3 is TGTGCCAGCAGTCGGAAGGGTGCCACCATATATTTT.